The 12 T cell receptor beta chains reported below all come from one sample, sequenced in a study of blood T cell repertoires in COVID-19. Sequencing was performed with immunoSEQ multiplex PCR; in TCRdb, only in-frame clones are kept and a portion is missing. This sample yields about 240,000 clones, of which roughly 76% are seen a single time; 7.5% belongs to the top ten. Sample: peripheral blood. The source is a woman of 80 years or more with COVID-19, enrolled during active disease.

This clone was recorded a few times. The rearrangement links TRBV7-9 to TRBJ1-3; D unresolved. V lost 5 bases to trimming and J lost 11 bases, with 10 bases between them. Germline values: CDR1 SEHNR, CDR2 FQNEAQ (reference sequence). CDR3 size: 11 residues. CDR3 sequence reads: CASSTPRAIYF. For the CDR3, the DNA is TGTGCCAGCAGCACCCCCCGAGCCATATATTTT. The full variable domain, completed using reference TRBV7-9 and TRBJ1-3, is DTGVSQNPRHKITKRGQNVTFRCDPISEHNRLYWYRQTLGQGPEFLTYFQNEAQLEKSRLLSDRFSAERPKGSFSTLEIQRTEQGDSAMYLCASSTPRAIYFGEGSWLTVV.

The chain couples TRBV6-2 or TRBV6-3 to TRBJ1-3; D gene unclear. Germline V gene data show CDR1 as MNHEY and CDR2 as SVGEGT. The CDR3 runs to 13 residues. V lost 6 bases and J lost 0, with 6 bases in between. Written as DNA, the CDR3 is TGTGCCAGCAGCCGTTACTCTGGAAACACCATATATTTT. Translation gives CASSRYSGNTIYF.

The genes are TRBV7-8 and TRBJ1-3; D is unresolved. The CDR3 contains 15 residues. Per germline, CDR1 SGHVS and CDR2 FQNEAQ. The ends were cut back, 2 bases at V and 0 bases at J, with 8 bases in the middle. The CDR3 loop reads CASSLFGDSGNTIYF. The DNA for the CDR3 is TGTGCCAGCAGCTTATTCGGGGACTCTGGAAACACCATATATTTT.

The chain carries TRBV4-2 and TRBJ2-7; D unclear. Per germline, CDR1 LGHNA and CDR2 YNFKEQ. This CDR3 is 15 amino acids long. V lost 4 bases and J lost 4, with 17 bases in between. CDR3 sequence: CASSRGPPGPYEQYF. The CDR3 bases are TGTGCCAGCAGCCGAGGTCCCCCCGGCCCTTACGAGCAGTACTTC.

The V call is TRBV19, the J call TRBJ1-1, with 10 bases matching TRBD1. CDR3 length equals 13 residues. V gave up 8 bases and J gave up 1 base; unmatched junction bases: 1. Germline lookup yields CDR1 LNHDA and CDR2 SQIVND (reference sequence). CDR3 residues: CASGTGANTEAFF. CDR3 bases: TGTGCCAGTGGGACAGGGGCGAACACTGAAGCTTTCTTT.

This clone was observed a handful of times. CDR3 DNA sequence: TGTGCCAGCAGCTTAGAGGGGCGGAACACCGGGGAGCTGTTTTTT. This encodes CASSLEGRNTGELFF. This chain joins TRBV7-6 and TRBJ2-2, with D tentatively TRBD1 (5 bases). Trimming stripped 1 base from V and 1 base from J, with 7 bases between. Germline V gene data show CDR1 as SGHVS and CDR2 as FNYEAQ. This CDR3 is built from 15 residues.

The genes are TRBV10-2 and TRBJ1-1; 10 nucleotides align to TRBD1. The CDR3 contains 14 residues. The germline gives CDR1 WSHSY, CDR2 SAAADI. V lost 7 bases, J lost 0 bases, and 2 bases stayed unmatched. The CDR3, as DNA: TGCGCCAGCACGGGACAGGGGATGAACACTGAAGCTTTCTTT. This sequence encodes CASTGQGMNTEAFF.

The chain is built from TRBV3-1 (or the pseudogene TRBV3-2) and TRBJ1-1; 8 positions match TRBD1. V lost 3 bases to trimming and J lost 1 base; unmatched junction nucleotides: 7. CDR1 and CDR2 (germline): LGHDT, YNNKEL (reference sequence). This CDR3 is built from 16 residues. The chain's CDR3 is CASSHGRQGRNTEAFF. DNA of the CDR3: TGTGCCAGCAGCCACGGTAGACAGGGGCGGAACACTGAAGCTTTCTTT.

V is TRBV19 and J is TRBJ1-1, with D hard to call. The germline gives CDR1 LNHDA, CDR2 SQIVND (reference sequence). The CDR3 consists of 14 residues. Trimming removed 7 bases from V and 0 bases from J, with 12 bases in between. The CDR3 bases are TGTGCCAGTACCTTCGACATGATGAACACTGAAGCTTTCTTT. Protein: CASTFDMMNTEAFF.

This sequence joins TRBV6-2 or TRBV6-3 and TRBJ1-1; 8 bases align to TRBD1. The CDR3 consists of 16 residues. J lost 3 bases, V lost 2 bases, and 8 bases had no gene match. The germline V gene encodes CDR1 MNHEY and CDR2 SVGEGT. CDR3 bases: TGTGCCAGCAGTTACCTGGCAGGGGGCGCCGACACTGAAGCTTTCTTT. Its protein product is CASSYLAGGADTEAFF.

The rearrangement uses TRBV4-3 and TRBJ1-4; tentative D call: TRBD1 (6 bases). Germline loops: CDR1 LGHNA, CDR2 YSLEER. The V gene lost 0 bases and the J gene lost 1 base, with 15 bases spanning the gap. The CDR3 has 18 residues. CDR3 sequence reads: CASSQDTGHDVTNEKLFF. CDR3 nucleotide sequence: TGCGCCAGCAGCCAAGATACAGGGCATGATGTAACTAATGAAAAACTGTTTTTT.

In its sample, this clone was seen a few times. The rearrangement joins TRBV4-1 to TRBJ2-7, with 10 nucleotides matching TRBD1. V lost 8 bases to trimming and J lost 5 bases; unmatched junction nucleotides: 9. Germline V gene lookup returns CDR1 MGHRA and CDR2 YSYEKL. The CDR3 is made up of 14 amino acids. CDR3 sequence (DNA): TGCGCCAGCGGCCCGCGGGACAGGGGAAACGAGCAGTACTTC. Amino acid sequence: CASGPRDRGNEQYF.